Below are 23 T cell receptor beta chains sequenced from a single sample in a study of T cell responses to AZD1222 COVID-19 vaccine. Sequencing was performed with immunoSEQ multiplex PCR; in TCRdb, only in-frame clones are kept and a portion is missing. The sample lists 150,000 to 200,000 clones, 85% to 95% occurring once. This specimen was peripheral blood, taken on day 0 of AZD1222 vaccination. Receptors originate from an adult in good health.

The chain has TRBV28 and TRBJ2-1; a weak D match, TRBD1 (7 bases). This CDR3 comprises 13 residues. The germline CDR1 and CDR2 sequences are MDHEN and SYDVKM. V lost 6 bases and J lost 4, with 10 bases in between. The CDR3 DNA follows: TGTGCCAGCAGGGAGGGACAGTACAATGAGCAGTTCTTC. As protein: CASREGQYNEQFF.

The genes are TRBV30 and TRBJ1-1; no clear D. V gave up 0 bases and J gave up 0 bases, with 5 bases separating them. Germline values: CDR1 GTSNPN, CDR2 SVGIG (reference sequence). This CDR3 has 13 amino acids. CDR3 DNA sequence: TGTGCCTGGAGTGTATCGGTGAACACTGAAGCTTTCTTT. Encoded protein: CAWSVSVNTEAFF.

The chain uses TRBV7-2 and TRBJ2-1; 11 bases match TRBD2. The ends lost 4 bases at V and 10 bases at J; junction bases unmatched: 12. Looked up from germline, CDR1 is SGHTA and CDR2 is FQGNSA. This CDR3 has 16 residues. The CDR3 region is CASSSTASGGSREQFF. The CDR3 nucleotides are TGTGCCAGCAGCTCCACCGCTAGCGGGGGGAGTCGGGAGCAGTTCTTC.

The rearrangement joins TRBV3-1 (or the pseudogene TRBV3-2) to TRBJ1-1, with D possibly being TRBD1 (5 bases). CDR1 is LGHDT, CDR2 YNNKEL, per germline (reference sequence). V lost 0 bases and J lost 2, with 13 bases in between. This CDR3 is 16 amino acids long. The CDR3 DNA is TGTGCCAGCAGCCAAGATTTGAGGGGCGGCAACACTGAAGCTTTCTTT. This gives the protein CASSQDLRGGNTEAFF.

This clone was recorded only once. The chain recombines TRBV11-2 with TRBJ1-4; D is unclear. Germline values: CDR1 SGHAT, CDR2 FQNNGV. This CDR3 comprises 15 residues. V was trimmed by 5 bases and J by 8 bases, leaving 18 bases between them. CDR3 sequence reads: CASSPRIGEEEKLFF. The CDR3 coding sequence is TGTGCCAGCAGCCCAAGGATTGGGGAGGAGGAAAAACTGTTTTTT.

The rearrangement joins TRBV19 to TRBJ1-5, with D possibly TRBD1 on 6 matching bases. Trimming cost V 6 bases and J 2 bases, with 20 bases left between them. This CDR3 has 17 residues. Germline V gives CDR1 LNHDA, CDR2 SQIVND (reference sequence). The CDR3 spells CASSRGHLYGGNQPQHF. CDR3 DNA: TGTGCCAGTAGCCGGGGACACCTATATGGGGGCAATCAGCCCCAGCATTTT.

The chain links TRBV6-2 or TRBV6-3 to TRBJ1-6; D is unclear. V lost 2 bases to trimming and J lost 7 bases, with 12 bases between them. The CDR3 has 15 amino acids. From germline, CDR1 is MNHEY and CDR2 SVGEGT. The CDR3 spells CASSYPPPGNSPLHF. The CDR3, as DNA: TGTGCCAGCAGTTACCCCCCTCCGGGGAATTCACCCCTCCACTTT.

The chain carries TRBV12-3 or TRBV12-4 and TRBJ2-7; possible D gene TRBD1, 6 bases. The CDR3 extends over 13 amino acids. With 3 bases removed from V and 3 bases from J, the gap between germline ends came to 9 bases. Here the CDR3 reads CASSFSRGYEQYF. CDR3 DNA sequence: TGTGCCAGCAGTTTCAGCAGGGGCTACGAGCAGTACTTC.

The chain carries TRBV21-1 and TRBJ2-7; the tabulated D call, TRBD2, remains unverified against the DNA. TRBV21-1 is designated a pseudogene. This CDR3 contains 17 residues. The CDR3 loop reads CASSKRHQHQRGLEQYF. CDR3 nucleotides: TGTGCCAGCAGCAAACGGCACCAACATCAGCGGGGCCTCGAGCAGTACTTC.

V is TRBV6-5 and J is TRBJ2-1; possibly TRBD1 for D (5 bases). Germline-derived CDR1 and CDR2 are MNHEY and SVGAGI. CDR3 length: 13 amino acids. With 5 bases removed from V and 4 bases from J, the gap between germline ends came to 9 bases. CDR3 in DNA: TGTGCCAGCAGTCAGGGAACTTACAATGAGCAGTTCTTC. Its translation is CASSQGTYNEQFF.

The sample holds one count of this clone. The rearrangement links TRBV4-1 to TRBJ1-2; D is unresolved. Between the trimmed V and J ends, which lost 0 bases and 4 bases, there was a span of 6 bases. This CDR3 region has 13 residues. CDR1 is MGHRA and CDR2 is YSYEKL in the germline V gene. CDR3 amino acids: CASSQDSSYGYTF. Here the CDR3 DNA reads TGCGCCAGCAGCCAAGATTCCAGCTATGGCTACACCTTC.

The chain links TRBV6-2 or TRBV6-3 to TRBJ1-1, with 8 bases lining up with TRBD1. Germline assignment: CDR1 MNHEY and CDR2 SVGEGT. With V trimmed by 2 bases and J by 8 bases, 13 bases remained unmatched. The CDR3 loop spans 16 amino acids. The CDR3 protein is CASSYQQGVSLGEAFF. CDR3 nucleotide sequence: TGTGCCAGCAGTTACCAACAGGGGGTGTCTTTGGGAGAAGCTTTCTTT.

For the CDR3, the DNA is TGCGCCAGCAGCCGAAACGGGCAGGCCCTGGGGGAGACCCAGTACTTC. Protein: CASSRNGQALGETQYF. This rearrangement joins TRBV4-1 to TRBJ2-5, with unresolved D. Germline V gives CDR1 MGHRA, CDR2 YSYEKL. CDR3 length: 16 amino acids. V was trimmed by 4 bases and J by 5 bases, leaving 20 bases between them.

The chain uses TRBV9 and TRBJ2-3; 8 nucleotides align to TRBD2. This CDR3 has 15 amino acids. With V trimmed by 0 bases and J by 0 bases, 0 bases remained unmatched. Germline loops: CDR1 SGDLS, CDR2 YYNGEE. CDR3 sequence: CASSVAGGSTDTQYF. Here the CDR3 DNA reads TGTGCCAGCAGCGTAGCGGGGGGGAGCACAGATACGCAGTATTTT.

The chain carries TRBV9 and TRBJ2-1, with D perhaps given as TRBD1 or TRBD2 (5 bases each). V lost 3 bases, J lost 8 bases, and 15 bases lay in between. The CDR3 loop spans 14 amino acids. Per germline, CDR1 SGDLS and CDR2 YYNGEE. CDR3 DNA: TGTGCCAGCAGCGCCTTAGGGGAGAACGATGAGCAGTTCTTC. Translated, it gives CASSALGENDEQFF. The full variable domain, with the rest looked up from reference TRBV9 and TRBJ2-1, is DSGVTQTPKHLITATGQRVTLRCSPRSGDLSVYWYQQSLDQGLQFLIQYYNGEERAKGNILERFSAQQFPDLHSELNLSSLELGDSALYFCASSALGENDEQFFGPGTRLTVL.

The V gene is TRBV28, the J gene TRBJ1-1; maybe TRBD1 (5 bases). Germline values: CDR1 MDHEN, CDR2 SYDVKM. Trimming pared 2 bases from V and 8 bases from J, leaving 9 bases between. The CDR3 is 12 residues long. The DNA for the CDR3 is TGTGCCAGCAGTTTACAACAGGTCGAAGCTTTCTTT. It encodes CASSLQQVEAFF.

The chain uses TRBV4-1 and TRBJ1-6; 9 nucleotides match TRBD1. CDR1 MGHRA and CDR2 YSYEKL come from the germline V gene. The ends lost 5 bases at V and 10 bases at J; junction bases unmatched: 15. CDR3 length: 17 residues. The CDR3 here is CASSSISPGQGGSPLHF. The CDR3 DNA reads as TGCGCCAGCAGCTCCATTTCTCCGGGACAGGGAGGATCACCCCTCCACTTT.

The CDR3 is CASSPPGQGAGTEAFF. The CDR3 DNA reads as TGTGCCAGCTCACCACCGGGACAGGGGGCTGGCACTGAAGCTTTCTTT. This rearrangement joins TRBV18 to TRBJ1-1, with 12 bases identical to TRBD1. The J segment lost 4 bases and the V segment lost 0 bases, leaving 3 bases of the junction unmatched. This CDR3 contains 16 residues. The germline CDR1 and CDR2 sequences are KGHSH and LQKENI.

V usage is TRBV7-8 and J usage is TRBJ1-3; no definite D call. The CDR3 has 16 amino acids. Trimming took 5 bases from V and 0 from J, leaving 14 bases between them. Germline V gene data show CDR1 as SGHVS and CDR2 as FQNEAQ. CDR3 amino acids: CASSSPGLDSGNTIYF. The CDR3 nucleotides read TGTGCCAGCAGCAGCCCGGGCCTGGACTCTGGAAACACCATATATTTT.

The V call is TRBV27, the J call TRBJ1-3; D is unresolved. V was clipped by 3 bases and J by 0 bases, with 12 bases between them. Germline V lookup: CDR1 MNHEY, CDR2 SMNVEV (reference sequence). This CDR3 region has 16 residues. The CDR3 loop is CASSLAHPTSGNTIYF. In DNA form, the CDR3 reads TGTGCCAGCAGTTTGGCCCACCCCACCTCTGGAAACACCATATATTTT.

This chain joins TRBV12-3 or TRBV12-4 and TRBJ1-4, with D tentatively TRBD1 (5 bases). This CDR3 has 13 amino acids. Trimming took 4 bases from V and 10 from J, leaving 13 bases between them. CDR3 residues: CASSWGVGGKLFF. CDR3 sequence (DNA): TGTGCCAGCAGTTGGGGGGTAGGAGGAAAACTGTTTTTT.

The sample holds one count of this clone. The chain couples TRBV6-5 to TRBJ1-3; D is ambiguous. This CDR3 comprises 15 residues. Germline V gene sequence: CDR1 MNHEY, CDR2 SVGAGI. The ends were cut back, 0 bases at V and 1 base at J, with 7 bases in the middle. As DNA, the CDR3 is TGTGCCAGCAGTTACTCGTGGGTTTCTGGAAACACCATATATTTT. Its translation: CASSYSWVSGNTIYF.

V gene TRBV6-2 or TRBV6-3 combines with J gene TRBJ2-7, with D unclear. This CDR3 has 13 residues. Germline CDR1 and CDR2: MNHEY and SVGEGT. V dropped 2 bases and J dropped 3 bases, with 8 bases sitting between them. CDR3 DNA: TGTGCCAGCAGTTACGAAGCATACTACGAGCAGTACTTC. Its translation is CASSYEAYYEQYF.